The present TCR beta chain was sequenced within a study of T-cell reconstitution after alpha-beta-depleted transplantation in children. It was with unique molecular identifiers that the TCRbeta library was prepared. One entry per CDR3 protein, called by TCRdb with MiXCR from the PCR reads. The sample holds 640,000 or so distinct CDR3 sequences, roughly 15% seen once. This clonotype was detected ten times or more. Trimming left V 5 bases short and J 5 bases short, with 10 bases between. Per germline, CDR1 DFQATT and CDR2 SNEGSKA (reference sequence). The CDR3 is made up of 11 amino acids. The clonotype comes from a human donor who donated a stem cell graft to a child with acute myeloid leukemia. Sequenced material: PBMCs from the stem cell graft donor, taken from the stem cell graft. The rearrangement uses TRBV20-1 and TRBJ2-7, with a possible D match to TRBD2 (6 bases). The CDR3 sequence is CSAARGNEQYF. The CDR3 DNA follows: TGCAGTGCTGCCCGGGGGAACGAGCAGTACTTC.